This TCR beta chain was recovered during a study of blood T cell repertoires in COVID-19. Turning to the study itself: The origin of the acute and convalescent COVID-19 samples was the United States, Italy and Spain. From T cells, B-cell-depleted T cells, or PBMCs came the material, which was cDNA or gDNA.

Unmatched junction bases numbered 18, after V lost 2 bases and J lost 11 bases. CDR3 length: 17 amino acids. Germline CDR1 MNHEY, CDR2 SVGEGT. In the study's own analysis: Cell counts per sample came from amplifying reference gene primers. Clones were sequenced by immunoSEQ multiplex PCR, and TCRdb holds only the in-frame ones, with some missing. Clone size and V and J calls were adopted from that table, with D and trimming inferred from the DNA. In the table there are roughly 250,000 clones, around 80% of which are singletons. Sequencing input: peripheral blood. This chain links TRBV6-2 or TRBV6-3 with TRBJ2-1, with 7 nucleotides matching TRBD2. The origin of this receptor is an elderly woman with acute or convalescent COVID-19. The CDR3 DNA is TGTGCCAGCAGTTACCCCACGCGGGGAGGGTTGGCCCGCCAGCAGTTCTTC. This encodes CASSYPTRGGLARQQFF.